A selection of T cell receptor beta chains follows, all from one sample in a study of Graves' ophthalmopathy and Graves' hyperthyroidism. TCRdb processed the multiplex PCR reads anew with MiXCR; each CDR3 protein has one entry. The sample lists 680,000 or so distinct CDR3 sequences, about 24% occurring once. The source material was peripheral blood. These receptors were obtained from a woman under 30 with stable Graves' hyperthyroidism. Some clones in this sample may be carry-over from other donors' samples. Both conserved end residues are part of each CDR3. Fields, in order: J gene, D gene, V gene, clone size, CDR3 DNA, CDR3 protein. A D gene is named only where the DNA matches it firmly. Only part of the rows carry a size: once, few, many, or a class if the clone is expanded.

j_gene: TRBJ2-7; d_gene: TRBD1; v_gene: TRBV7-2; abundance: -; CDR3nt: TGTGCCAGCAGCTCAACCGGGACAGGGATAGGCGAGCAGTACTTC; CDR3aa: CASSSTGTGIGEQYF
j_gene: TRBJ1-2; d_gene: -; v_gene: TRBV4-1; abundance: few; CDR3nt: TGCGCCAGCAGCCAAGATCAGAACCCTAACTATGGCTACACCTTC; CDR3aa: CASSQDQNPNYGYTF
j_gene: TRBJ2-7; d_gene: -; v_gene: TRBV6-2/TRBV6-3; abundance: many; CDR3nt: TGTGCCAGCAGCCAGGGACCTGGACGAGCCTACGAGCAGTACTTC; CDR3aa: CASSQGPGRAYEQYF
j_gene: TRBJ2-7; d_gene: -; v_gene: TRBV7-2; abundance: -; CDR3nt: TGTGCCAGCAGCTCAGCAGGGGCTTTTTCCTACGAGCAGTACTTC; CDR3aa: CASSSAGAFSYEQYF
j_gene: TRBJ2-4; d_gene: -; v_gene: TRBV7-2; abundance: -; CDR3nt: TGTGCCAGCAGCTTACCGGGAGTGAACATTCAGTACTTC; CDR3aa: CASSLPGVNIQYF
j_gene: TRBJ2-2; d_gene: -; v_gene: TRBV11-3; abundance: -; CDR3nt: TGTGCCAGCAGGCACAGCGGTGCGAACACCGGGGAGCTGTTTTTT; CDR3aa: CASRHSGANTGELFF
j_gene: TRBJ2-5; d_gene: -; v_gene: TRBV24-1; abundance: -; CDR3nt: TGTGCCACCAGTGATAAAGGGGGGCTTGAAGAGACCCAGTACTTC; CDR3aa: CATSDKGGLEETQYF
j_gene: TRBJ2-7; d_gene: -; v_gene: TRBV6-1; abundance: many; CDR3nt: TGTGCCAGCAGTGAAATGGCCCTCGGGGGCGAGCAGTACTTC; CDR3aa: CASSEMALGGEQYF
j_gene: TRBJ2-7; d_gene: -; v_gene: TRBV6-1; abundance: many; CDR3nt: TGTGCCAGCAGTCGGCGGGATAACCACGAGCAGTACTTC; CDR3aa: CASSRRDNHEQYF
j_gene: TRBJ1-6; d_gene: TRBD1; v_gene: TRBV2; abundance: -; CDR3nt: TGTGCCAGCAGCCCGCAGGGGGGACAGGTTAATTCACCCCTCCACTTT; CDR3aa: CASSPQGGQVNSPLHF
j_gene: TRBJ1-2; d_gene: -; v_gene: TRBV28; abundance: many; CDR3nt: TGTGCCAGCAGTTTAAACCCCCCCATCTATGGCTACACCTTC; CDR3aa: CASSLNPPIYGYTF
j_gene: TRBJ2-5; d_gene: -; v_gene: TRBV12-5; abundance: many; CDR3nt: TGTGCTAGTGGCTCCGACAGGAAAGAGACCCAGTACTTC; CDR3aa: CASGSDRKETQYF
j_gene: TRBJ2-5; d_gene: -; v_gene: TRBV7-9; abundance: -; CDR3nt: TGTGCCAGCAGACCCGGGACTCCGGCGACCCAGTACTTC; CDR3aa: CASRPGTPATQYF
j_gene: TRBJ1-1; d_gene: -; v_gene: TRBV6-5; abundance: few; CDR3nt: TGTGCCAGCAGTTACGGTGGCCCTGTCGCTGAAGCTTTCTTT; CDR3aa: CASSYGGPVAEAFF
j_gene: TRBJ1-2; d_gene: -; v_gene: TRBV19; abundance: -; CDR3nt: TGTGCCAGTAGTACTCAAACACGTAACTATGGCTACACCTTC; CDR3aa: CASSTQTRNYGYTF
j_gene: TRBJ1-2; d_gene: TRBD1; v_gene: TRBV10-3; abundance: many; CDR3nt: TGTGCCATCAAAGGGACAGGGGGAAACTATGGCTACACCTTC; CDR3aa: CAIKGTGGNYGYTF
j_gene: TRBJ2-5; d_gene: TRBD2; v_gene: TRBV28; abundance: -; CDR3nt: TGTGCCAGCAGCCGTCTTGAGTTAAGGACTAGCGGGGGGGCCGGTGAGACCCAGTACTTC; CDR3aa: CASSRLELRTSGGAGETQYF
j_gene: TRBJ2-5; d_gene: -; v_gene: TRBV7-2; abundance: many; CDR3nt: TGTGCCAGCGGGCAAGGGGCGGGAGAGACCCAGTACTTC; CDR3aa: CASGQGAGETQYF
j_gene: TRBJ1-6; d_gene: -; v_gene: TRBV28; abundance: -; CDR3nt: TGTGCCAGCAGCCTGACTCGCACAGGGAGCTATAATTCACCCCTCCACTTT; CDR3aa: CASSLTRTGSYNSPLHF
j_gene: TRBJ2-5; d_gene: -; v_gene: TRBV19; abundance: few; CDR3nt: TGTGCCAGTAGTACAGGAGGGTTCCAAGAGACCCAGTACTTC; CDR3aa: CASSTGGFQETQYF
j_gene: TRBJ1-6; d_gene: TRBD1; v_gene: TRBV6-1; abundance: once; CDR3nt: TGTGCCAGCAAATGGACAGGCGGCTCCTATAATTCACCCCTCCACTTT; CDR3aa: CASKWTGGSYNSPLHF
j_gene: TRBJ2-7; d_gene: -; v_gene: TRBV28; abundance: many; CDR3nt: TGTGCCAGCAGCGAGGCGGGAAGTGGTGACGAGCAGCACTTC; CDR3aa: CASSEAGSGDEQHF
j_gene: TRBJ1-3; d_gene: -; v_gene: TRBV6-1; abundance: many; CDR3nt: TGTGCCAGCAGTCTTACCAGGGTGTTCGGTGGAAACACCATATATTTT; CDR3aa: CASSLTRVFGGNTIYF
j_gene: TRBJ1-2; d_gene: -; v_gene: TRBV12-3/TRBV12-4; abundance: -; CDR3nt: TGTGCCAGCAGTTTATGGCCATTTTCTAACTATGGCTACACCTTC; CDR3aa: CASSLWPFSNYGYTF
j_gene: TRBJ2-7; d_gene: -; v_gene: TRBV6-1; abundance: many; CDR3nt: TGTGCCACCATCCCGGCCGGGCGGAGGGGGGTCGAGCAGTACTTC; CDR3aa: CATIPAGRRGVEQYF
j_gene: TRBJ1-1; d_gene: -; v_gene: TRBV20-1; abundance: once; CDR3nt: TGCAGTGCTATCTCCAGGGTGGGTACTGAAGCTTTCTTT; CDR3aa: CSAISRVGTEAFF
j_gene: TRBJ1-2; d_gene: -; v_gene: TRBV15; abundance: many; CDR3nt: TGTGCCACCAGCAGAGATCTACGTGGGGCGGGCTATGGCTACACCTTC; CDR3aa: CATSRDLRGAGYGYTF
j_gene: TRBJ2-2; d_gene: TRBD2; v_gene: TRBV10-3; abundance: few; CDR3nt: TGTGCCATCAGTGAGCGGACTAGCGGCAACACCGGGGAGCTGTTTTTT; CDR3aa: CAISERTSGNTGELFF
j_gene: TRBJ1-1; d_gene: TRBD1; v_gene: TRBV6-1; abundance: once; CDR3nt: TGTGCCAGCAGTGAAGCAGTTGACAGGGCCCTCAAGAACACTGAAGCTTTCTTT; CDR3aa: CASSEAVDRALKNTEAFF
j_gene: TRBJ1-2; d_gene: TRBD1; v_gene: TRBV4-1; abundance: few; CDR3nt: TGCGCCAGCAGCCAAGAGCCTCGGACAGGGGACGGCTACACCTTC; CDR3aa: CASSQEPRTGDGYTF
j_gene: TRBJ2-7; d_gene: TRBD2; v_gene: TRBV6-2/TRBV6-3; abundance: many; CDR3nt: TGTGCCAGCAGTTATCGGCCTAGCGGGGGGTACGAGCAGTACTTC; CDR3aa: CASSYRPSGGYEQYF
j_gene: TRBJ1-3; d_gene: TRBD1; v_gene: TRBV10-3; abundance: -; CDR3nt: TGTGCCATCACTCCATCGGGGGACAGGGGTTCTGGAAACACCATATATTTT; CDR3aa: CAITPSGDRGSGNTIYF
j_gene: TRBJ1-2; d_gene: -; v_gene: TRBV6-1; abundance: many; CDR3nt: TGTGCCAGCAGGGATACCGGGACATCGCTGGGCTATGGCTACACCTTC; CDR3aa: CASRDTGTSLGYGYTF
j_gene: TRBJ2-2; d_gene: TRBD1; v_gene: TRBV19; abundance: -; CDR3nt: TGTGCCAGTATCGGGGACAGCTTCTTAACCGGGGAGCTGTTTTTT; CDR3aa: CASIGDSFLTGELFF
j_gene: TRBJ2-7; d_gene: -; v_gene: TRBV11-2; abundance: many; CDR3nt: TGTGCCAGCAGCTTAAATCCCCCAGGGGCCTCCTACGAGCAGTACTTC; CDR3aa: CASSLNPPGASYEQYF
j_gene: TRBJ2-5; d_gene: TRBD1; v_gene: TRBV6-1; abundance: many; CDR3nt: TGTGCCAGCAGTGAACCTGGGACAGCCGAGACCCAGTACTTC; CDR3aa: CASSEPGTAETQYF
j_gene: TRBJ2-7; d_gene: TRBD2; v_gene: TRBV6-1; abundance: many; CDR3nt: TGTGCCAGCAGTGAACCCTGGGACTACCACGAGCAGTACTTC; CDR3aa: CASSEPWDYHEQYF
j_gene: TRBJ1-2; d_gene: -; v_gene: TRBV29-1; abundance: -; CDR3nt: TGCAGCGCCTCTTCGAGGACCGCCGACTATGGCTACACCTTC; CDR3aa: CSASSRTADYGYTF
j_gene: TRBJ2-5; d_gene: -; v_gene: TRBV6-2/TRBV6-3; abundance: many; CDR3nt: TGTACGACGTCCCCTTTTCGGAGGGAACAAGAGACCCAGTACTTC; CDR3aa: CTTSPFRREQETQYF
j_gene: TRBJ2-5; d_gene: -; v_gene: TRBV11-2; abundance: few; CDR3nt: TGTGCCAGCAGCACTCTTCTTGGGGGGCAAGGAGAGACCCAGTACTTC; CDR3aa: CASSTLLGGQGETQYF
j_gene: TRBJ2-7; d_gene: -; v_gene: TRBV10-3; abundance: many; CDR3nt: TGTGCCACCCTATTGACAGGCCCAGGGCCCTACGAGCAGTACTTC; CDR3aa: CATLLTGPGPYEQYF
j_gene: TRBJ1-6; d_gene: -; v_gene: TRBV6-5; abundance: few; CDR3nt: TGTGCCAGCAGTTACCTGTTGAATTCACCCCTCCACTTT; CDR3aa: CASSYLLNSPLHF
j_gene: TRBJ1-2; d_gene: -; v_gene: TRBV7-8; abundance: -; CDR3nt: TGTGCCAGCAGCGCAGGATGGACGTGGACCTTC; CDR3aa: CASSAGWTWTF
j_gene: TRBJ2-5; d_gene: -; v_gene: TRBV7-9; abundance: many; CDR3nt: TGTGCCAGCAGCTCGCAAATTCAGGGTATCATGGAGACCCAGTACTTC; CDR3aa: CASSSQIQGIMETQYF
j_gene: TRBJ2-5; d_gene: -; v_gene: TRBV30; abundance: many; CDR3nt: TGTGCCTGCAGGCTGGGCCGTGGGGCCCAGTACTTC; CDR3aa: CACRLGRGAQYF
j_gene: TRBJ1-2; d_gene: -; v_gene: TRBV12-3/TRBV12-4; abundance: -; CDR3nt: TGTGCCAGCAGTTCCCGCGTACTTGCCTCCGTTAACCCTTATGGCTACACCTTC; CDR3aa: CASSSRVLASVNPYGYTF
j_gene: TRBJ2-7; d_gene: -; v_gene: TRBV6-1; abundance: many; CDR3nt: TGTGCCAGCAGTATCCGGGACCCAGCCTACGAGCAGTACTTC; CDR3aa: CASSIRDPAYEQYF
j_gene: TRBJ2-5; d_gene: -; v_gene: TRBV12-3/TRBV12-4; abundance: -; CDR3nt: TGTGCCAGCGGGGACTGGGGGAAAGAGACCCAGTACTTC; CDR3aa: CASGDWGKETQYF
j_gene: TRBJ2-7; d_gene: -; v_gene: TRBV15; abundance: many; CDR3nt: TGTGCCACCAGCAGGGAACTTCCGACAAGCTCCTACGAGCAGTACTTC; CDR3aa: CATSRELPTSSYEQYF
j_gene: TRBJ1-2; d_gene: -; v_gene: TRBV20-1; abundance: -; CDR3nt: TGCAGTGCTAATCAACAGGGAGAGAACTATGGCTACACCTTC; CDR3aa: CSANQQGENYGYTF
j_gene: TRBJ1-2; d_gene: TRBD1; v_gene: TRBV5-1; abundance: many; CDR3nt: TGCGCCAGCAGCTTGGGGGACAGGCCCGAACTTATGCCGCGAAACTATGGCTACACCTTC; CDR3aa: CASSLGDRPELMPRNYGYTF
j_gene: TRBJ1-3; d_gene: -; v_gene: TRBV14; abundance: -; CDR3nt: TGTGCCAGCAGCCAAGATCTAGGATCTGGAAACACCATATATTTT; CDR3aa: CASSQDLGSGNTIYF
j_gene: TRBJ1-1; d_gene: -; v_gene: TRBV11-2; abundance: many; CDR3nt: TGTGCCAGCAGCTTAGGGACTAACACTGGAGCTTTCTTT; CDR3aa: CASSLGTNTGAFF
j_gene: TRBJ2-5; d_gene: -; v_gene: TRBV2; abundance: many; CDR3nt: TGTGCCAGCAGTGAAGCAGGAGAGACCCAGTACTTC; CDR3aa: CASSEAGETQYF
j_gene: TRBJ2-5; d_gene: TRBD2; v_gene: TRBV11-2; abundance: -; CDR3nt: TGTGCCAGCAGCGGTTATAGCGGGGGGGCTAAAGAGACCCAGTACTTC; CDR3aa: CASSGYSGGAKETQYF